The 29 T cell receptor beta chains below were found in one sample sequenced in a study of T-cell reconstitution after alpha-beta-depleted transplantation in children. Preparation of the TCRbeta library used unique molecular identifiers. A single record per CDR3 protein comes from TCRdb applying MiXCR to the PCR reads. Among 95,000 to 150,000 distinct CDR3 sequences listed, about 21% were seen once. The sample was PBMCs, mostly from graft donor cells, taken 180 days after TCRalphabeta/CD19-depleted stem cell transplant. The source of these receptors is a male patient between 2 and 10 years old who had a stem cell transplant for chronic granulomatous disease, so the T cells may come from the graft donor.

The chain joins TRBV27 to TRBJ2-2; possible D gene TRBD1, 6 bases. Looked up from germline, CDR1 is MNHEY and CDR2 is SMNVEV (reference sequence). V was cut by 3 bases and J by 1 base, with 9 bases left in between. This CDR3 spans 15 amino acids. DNA of the CDR3: TGTGCCAGCAGTTTTTCGACAGGGAACACCGGGGAGCTGTTTTTT. Translated, it gives CASSFSTGNTGELFF.

In its sample, this clonotype was seen many times. V and J are TRBV20-1 and TRBJ2-7; the match to TRBD2 covers 10 bases. V lost 6 bases to trimming and J lost 6 bases; unmatched junction nucleotides: 8. CDR1 and CDR2 (germline): DFQATT, SNEGSKA (reference sequence). The CDR3 is 13 residues long. As DNA, the CDR3 is TGCAGTGCAAAGCGGGGGGGCCTTTTCGAGCAGTACTTC. Encoded protein: CSAKRGGLFEQYF.

The rearrangement links TRBV29-1 to TRBJ2-5; D is possibly TRBD2 (5 bases). V was clipped by 5 bases and J by 6 bases, with 22 bases between them. Germline V gene data show CDR1 as SQVTM and CDR2 as ANQGSEA. The CDR3 contains 15 residues. The CDR3 region has the DNA TGCAGCGTTTCCGAGACACGAGGGCCCGGGAAGACCCAGTACTTC. Its protein is CSVSETRGPGKTQYF.

This clonotype was found many times. The chain links TRBV20-1 to TRBJ2-3, with D uncertain. The V end was cut by 2 bases, the J end by 2 bases, with 14 bases between. Germline CDR1 DFQATT, CDR2 SNEGSKA (reference sequence). This CDR3 comprises 15 residues. The chain's CDR3 is CSARYRAVITDTQYF. In DNA, the CDR3 is TGCAGTGCTAGATATAGGGCGGTTATCACAGATACGCAGTATTTT.

The genes are TRBV1 and TRBJ2-3; the table's D call, TRBD2, was not checked against the DNA. TRBV1 represents a pseudogene. The CDR3 has 17 residues. This CDR3 reads CTSSQARLAAFTDTQYF. CDR3 nucleotide sequence: TGCACCAGCAGCCAAGCCAGGCTAGCGGCCTTCACAGATACGCAGTATTTT.

This chain uses TRBV12-3 or TRBV12-4 with TRBJ2-1; 7 nucleotides line up with TRBD2. Germline trimming cut 0 bases from V and 8 bases from J; bases unmatched to any gene: 7. CDR3 length equals 15 residues. This CDR3 reads CASSLAGGPYHEQFF. CDR3 sequence (DNA): TGTGCCAGCAGTTTAGCGGGAGGGCCGTACCATGAGCAGTTCTTC.

This clonotype was counted ten times or more. The chain couples TRBV9 to TRBJ2-7; tentatively, D is TRBD1 (6 bases). The CDR3 contains 14 residues. CDR1 and CDR2 from the germline V gene are SGDLS and YYNGEE. The V gene lost 2 bases and the J gene lost 7 bases, with 16 bases spanning the gap. The CDR3 nucleotides read TGTGCCAGCAGCGTCAGGGGTGATCTGGGTGAGCAGTACTTC. It yields the protein CASSVRGDLGEQYF.

A few counts support this clonotype. The rearrangement links TRBV6-1 to TRBJ2-3; TRBD2 matches 10 bases. This CDR3 has 14 residues. Germline V lookup: CDR1 MNHNS, CDR2 SASEGT. The V and J ends lost 5 bases and 4 bases, in that order; junction bases with no gene match: 3. For the CDR3, the DNA is TGTGCCAGCAGTCATCTAGCGGGAGCAGATACGCAGTATTTT. The encoded protein is CASSHLAGADTQYF.

This chain links TRBV21-1 with TRBJ1-5. TRBV21-1 is marked as a pseudogene. The CDR3 loop spans 15 amino acids. CDR3 loop: CASSEDSFSQVPQHF. The CDR3 DNA reads TGTGCCAGCAGCGAGGATTCATTTTCTCAGGTACCCCAGCATTTT.

This clonotype was counted ten times or more. The V gene is TRBV20-1, the J gene TRBJ2-1, with 8 bases fitting TRBD2. Trimming at V came to 2 bases and at J to 4 bases, leaving 7 bases not matched to a gene. The CDR3 length is 15 residues. CDR1 and CDR2 from the germline V gene are DFQATT and SNEGSKA (reference sequence). CDR3 in amino acids: CSARLAGRIYNEQFF. The CDR3 DNA reads TGCAGTGCTAGACTAGCGGGCCGAATTTACAATGAGCAGTTCTTC.

In this sample, this clonotype turned up a few times. Germline is not matched at one junction end, which may reflect a read error. The V and J genes are TRBV29-1 and TRBJ2-7; 9 positions agree with TRBD2. This CDR3 has 14 amino acids. Germline loops: CDR1 SQVTM, CDR2 ANQGSEA. The CDR3 nucleotides are TGCAGCGTGGGGGGGCTAGCGGGAAGGAACGAGCAGTATTTC. This gives the protein CSVGGLAGRNEQYF.

The chain combines TRBV28 with TRBJ2-5, with a tentative D call TRBD2 (7 bases). With 4 bases removed from V and 2 bases from J, the gap between germline ends came to 14 bases. The CDR3 loop spans 15 amino acids. CDR1 and CDR2 from the germline V gene are MDHEN and SYDVKM. The DNA for the CDR3 is TGTGCCAGCAGTTCCGGGGGCGGGGGTCAAGAGACCCAGTACTTC. Its protein product is CASSSGGGGQETQYF.

This clonotype was observed many times. The V call is TRBV20-1, the J call TRBJ2-1; 9 nucleotides match TRBD1. Looked up from germline, CDR1 is DFQATT and CDR2 is SNEGSKA (reference sequence). V shed 1 base and J 7 bases; nucleotides not matched to a gene: 5. The CDR3 sequence is 14 residues long. DNA for the CDR3: TGCAGTGCTAGAGCGCGGGACAGGGTTAATGAGCAGTTCTTC. Translation: CSARARDRVNEQFF.

In this sample, this clonotype turned up many times. The chain uses TRBV5-1 and TRBJ1-6, with D unclear. The CDR3 is made up of 12 amino acids. Trimming removed 0 bases at V and 12 bases at J, with 7 bases between. The V gene's germline CDR1 is SGHRS and CDR2 YFSETQ. CDR3: CASSLAPGPLHF. The CDR3 nucleotides read TGCGCCAGCAGCTTGGCTCCGGGACCCCTCCACTTT.

Only a few counts were recorded for this clonotype. J is TRBJ1-5 and V is TRBV10-3; D is ambiguous. The CDR3 is 14 residues long. Trimming removed 6 bases at V and 0 bases at J, with 9 bases between. The germline V gene has CDR1 ENHRY and CDR2 SYGVKD. CDR3 DNA sequence: TGTGCCATCAGGGAAGACAATAGCAATCAGCCCCAGCATTTT. It yields the protein CAIREDNSNQPQHF.

V usage is TRBV20-1 and J usage is TRBJ1-1; 7 bases are shared with TRBD1. J gave up 11 bases and V 6 bases, and 18 bases lay outside the gene matches. The germline V gene encodes CDR1 DFQATT and CDR2 SNEGSKA (reference sequence). There are 14 residues in the CDR3. CDR3 amino acids: CSAGQIPSTIPAFF. CDR3 DNA: TGCAGTGCGGGACAGATCCCTAGCACCATTCCCGCTTTCTTT.

This clonotype was counted many times. The J gene is TRBJ2-5, the V gene TRBV20-1; D call uncertain. This CDR3 comprises 10 residues. The germline CDR1 and CDR2 sequences are DFQATT and SNEGSKA (reference sequence). V was pared by 6 bases and J by 6 bases, with 8 bases between. The CDR3 protein is CSAARKTQYF. The CDR3, as DNA: TGCAGTGCAGCGAGGAAGACCCAGTACTTC.

The chain recombines TRBV12-3 or TRBV12-4 with TRBJ2-3, with 10 bases lining up with TRBD2. The CDR3 runs 14 residues. Trimming took 7 bases from V and 4 from J; bases not matched to a gene: 5. The CDR3 DNA is TGTGCCAGCAAAGCTCTAGCGGGGGCAGATACGCAGTATTTT. It is translated as CASKALAGADTQYF.

This clonotype was observed a few times. The V and J genes are TRBV29-1 and TRBJ2-1; 7 nucleotides align to TRBD2. CDR1 SQVTM and CDR2 ANQGSEA come from the germline V gene. V lost 1 base to trimming and J lost 9 bases; unmatched junction nucleotides: 3. The length of the CDR3 is 12 residues. The CDR3 region is CSVEGTSVEQFF. For the CDR3, the DNA is TGCAGCGTTGAAGGGACTAGTGTTGAGCAGTTCTTC.

This chain joins TRBV12-3 or TRBV12-4 and TRBJ2-3, with 10 bases matching TRBD2. The ends lost 6 bases at V and 5 bases at J; junction bases unmatched: 8. The CDR3 contains 15 residues. The CDR3 spells CASSVRRTSGDTQYF. The CDR3 region has the DNA TGTGCCAGCAGCGTAAGGAGGACTAGCGGAGATACGCAGTATTTT.

The sample holds a few counts of this clonotype. The chain joins TRBV7-9 to TRBJ2-1, with 7 bases fitting TRBD2. The CDR3 loop spans 14 amino acids. V shed 6 bases and J 8 bases; nucleotides not matched to a gene: 10. Germline loops: CDR1 SEHNR, CDR2 FQNEAQ (reference sequence). The CDR3 spells CASSWASGWDEQFF. The CDR3 nucleotides are TGTGCCAGCAGTTGGGCTAGCGGCTGGGATGAGCAGTTCTTC.

This clonotype was recorded at least ten times. The CDR3 protein is CASSYLRTANFPFYEQYF. The CDR3 DNA is TGTGCCAGCAGTTACCTGAGGACCGCCAACTTCCCCTTCTACGAGCAGTACTTC. The chain uses TRBV6-5 and TRBJ2-7; no definite D call. The V gene lost 2 bases and the J gene lost 3 bases, with 23 bases spanning the gap. CDR1 is MNHEY and CDR2 is SVGAGI in the germline V gene. The CDR3 has 18 amino acids.

The genes are TRBV28 and TRBJ1-1; the D gene is possibly TRBD1 (5 bases). Trimming pared 7 bases from V and 6 bases from J, leaving 18 bases between. CDR3 size: 14 residues. Germline CDR1 reads MDHEN; CDR2 reads SYDVKM. The CDR3, as DNA: TGTGCCAGCATAGAGAACGGGTCGGGACCTGAAGCTTTCTTT. Protein product: CASIENGSGPEAFF.

The rearrangement uses TRBV19 and TRBJ2-1; either TRBD1 or TRBD2 may fit D (5 bases each). Between the trimmed V and J ends, which lost 7 bases and 2 bases, there was a span of 12 bases. The CDR3 extends over 14 amino acids. Germline V gene lookup returns CDR1 LNHDA and CDR2 SQIVND (reference sequence). Written as DNA, the CDR3 is TGTGCCAGTACCGGGACGGGCCCCTACAATGAGCAGTTCTTC. As protein: CASTGTGPYNEQFF.

CDR3 DNA sequence: TGTGCCATCAGTGACGGCAGGTCGGGGCAAGAGACCCAGTACTTC. This sequence encodes CAISDGRSGQETQYF. The chain has TRBV10-3 and TRBJ2-5; the D gene is possibly TRBD2 (5 bases). The CDR3 length is 15 residues. V gave up 3 bases and J gave up 2 bases, with 13 bases separating them. The germline V gene encodes CDR1 ENHRY and CDR2 SYGVKD.

The chain has TRBV12-3 or TRBV12-4 and TRBJ2-1; possibly TRBD2 for D (6 bases). With 3 bases removed from V and 10 bases from J, the gap between germline ends came to 10 bases. The CDR3 loop spans 12 amino acids. This CDR3 is CASSFGAGEQFF. DNA of the CDR3: TGTGCCAGCAGTTTCGGCGCGGGAGAGCAGTTCTTC.

This clonotype has a handful of counts. The CDR3 reads CSVEGSPNYGYTF. DNA for the CDR3: TGCAGCGTTGAGGGGAGTCCTAACTATGGCTACACCTTC. This chain uses TRBV29-1 with TRBJ1-2; D gene uncertain. Trimming cost V 3 bases and J 0 bases, with 8 bases left between them. There are 13 residues in the CDR3. CDR1 is SQVTM and CDR2 is ANQGSEA in the germline V gene.

This chain uses TRBV7-9 with TRBJ2-1; 7 nucleotides line up with TRBD1. CDR1 SEHNR and CDR2 FQNEAQ come from the germline V gene (reference sequence). This CDR3 contains 16 residues. The trim removed 5 bases at V and 2 bases at J, leaving 9 bases unmatched. CDR3 sequence (DNA): TGTGCCAGCAGCCCAAGCCAGGGGGAACCCTACAATGAGCAGTTCTTC. As protein: CASSPSQGEPYNEQFF.

V is TRBV21-1 and J is TRBJ2-2; whether TRBD1, the table's D call, matches the DNA was not checked. TRBV21-1 is marked as a pseudogene. The CDR3 has 18 residues. The chain's CDR3 is CASSTQCPRTGLAGELFF. The CDR3 nucleotides read TGTGCCAGCAGCACCCAATGCCCCAGGACAGGGCTCGCCGGGGAGCTGTTTTTT.